This T cell receptor beta chain stems from a study of T cells in narcolepsy. Notes on the study in general: HCRT-specific and TRIB2-specific autoreactive clonotypes appeared among same-patient CSF and blood CD4+ clonotypes. Healthy controls reportedly lacked the autoreactive clonotypes serially found in patients' blood.

Germline values: CDR1 LNHDA, CDR2 SQIVND (reference sequence). V dropped 5 bases and J dropped 5 bases, with 14 bases sitting between them. The CDR3 extends over 14 amino acids. This clone was seen a single time. Its target is unknown. Profiled with immunoSEQ multiplex PCR; TCRdb holds only in-frame clones, not every one. This table holds over 30,000 clones, approximately 85% found once. The sample comprised CD45RA- memory CD4+ T cells from PBMCs. This receptor was taken from a human donor with narcolepsy. The rearrangement links TRBV19 to TRBJ2-3, with D perhaps matching TRBD1 (6 bases). Here the CDR3 DNA reads TGTGCCAGTAGTCAGCAGGGGAAAAGAGATACGCAGTATTTT. Protein: CASSQQGKRDTQYF.